The 18 T cell receptor beta chains given below trace back to one sample, sequenced in a study of PD-1 blockade in classical Hodgkin lymphoma. Sequencing used immunoSEQ multiplex PCR; TCRdb keeps in-frame clones, though not all of them. The data show 90,000 to 140,000 clones, with approximately 90% seen just once and under 20% held by the top ten. Time point reported: cycle 4 day 1 (C4D1), after five to seven weeks of nivolumab. Relapses following autologous stem cell transplantation were seen in all patients, with brentuximab vedotin exposure varying. Sample: peripheral blood mononuclear cells (PBMCs), taken before the fourth cycle of nivolumab. Receptor source: a human donor with classical Hodgkin lymphoma.

V is TRBV28 and J is TRBJ2-1, with 7 bases matching TRBD2. Germline trimming cut 5 bases from V and 7 bases from J; bases unmatched to any gene: 14. This CDR3 contains 16 residues. Germline assignment: CDR1 MDHEN and CDR2 SYDVKM. The CDR3 region is CASSPLTSGKRNEQFF. CDR3 bases: TGTGCCAGCAGTCCCCTTACGAGCGGGAAGAGAAATGAGCAGTTCTTC.

Note on this clone: Other DNA sequences in this sample translate to the same CDR3. This chain connects TRBV15 to TRBJ1-5, with D unresolved. CDR3 length: 12 residues. Trimming stripped 0 bases from V and 7 bases from J, with 4 bases between. Germline V lookup: CDR1 LNHNV, CDR2 YYDKDF (reference sequence). CDR3 loop: CATSRDRQPQHF. DNA for the CDR3: TGTGCCACCAGCAGAGATCGACAGCCCCAGCATTTT.

The sample holds a few counts of this clone. The chain employs TRBV6-5 and TRBJ1-1; 7 nucleotides line up with TRBD1. Germline V CDR1 and CDR2: MNHEY, SVGAGI. The CDR3 loop spans 15 amino acids. Losses at the gene ends were 0 bases for V and 3 bases for J; bases not matched to a gene: 4. CDR3 sequence (DNA): TGTGCCAGCAGTTACTCGGGCAGGGGGGACACTGAAGCTTTCTTT. This gives the protein CASSYSGRGDTEAFF.

The genes are TRBV13 and TRBJ1-3, with D unresolved. The CDR3 is 11 amino acids. Trimming removed 3 bases from V and 4 bases from J, with 1 base in between. Germline V gene sequence: CDR1 PRHDT, CDR2 FYEKMQ (reference sequence). This CDR3 reads CASSFGNTIYF. For the CDR3, the DNA is TGTGCCAGCAGCTTCGGAAACACCATATATTTT.

The chain links TRBV10-1 to TRBJ1-1, with D tentatively TRBD1 (6 bases). Trimming removed 2 bases at V and 0 bases at J, with 10 bases between. The germline gives CDR1 WNHNN, CDR2 SYGVQD (reference sequence). The CDR3 is 15 residues long. In nucleotides, the CDR3 is TGCGCCAGCAGTGAGAGGGGGACAATGAACACTGAAGCTTTCTTT. Translation gives CASSERGTMNTEAFF.

DNA of the CDR3: TGCGCCAGCAGCCAAGATCCGGAGGGGAAGTGGTATGGCTACACCTTC. This gives the protein CASSQDPEGKWYGYTF. V usage is TRBV4-1 and J usage is TRBJ1-2, with a tentative D call TRBD1 (5 bases). V lost 0 bases and J 5 bases, leaving 16 bases between the germline ends. CDR1 is MGHRA and CDR2 is YSYEKL in the germline V gene. The CDR3 totals 16 residues.

This sequence joins TRBV6-6 and TRBJ2-7, with a possible D match to TRBD1 (5 bases). Per the germline V gene, CDR1 is MNHNY and CDR2 is SVGAGI (reference sequence). The CDR3 totals 12 residues. Trimming took 8 bases from V and 4 from J, leaving 12 bases between them. Here the CDR3 DNA reads TGTGCCAGCCGACAGTCTACTTACGAGCAGTACTTC. It yields the protein CASRQSTYEQYF.

This clone was recorded once. The rearrangement joins TRBV7-8 to TRBJ2-3; D is tentatively TRBD1 or TRBD2 (5 bases each). Germline-derived CDR1 and CDR2 are SGHVS and FQNEAQ. V dropped 5 bases and J dropped 3 bases, with 15 bases sitting between them. The CDR3 spans 15 residues. The CDR3, as DNA: TGTGCCAGCAGCCCCCACCAGGGACCGACAGATACGCAGTATTTT. It specifies CASSPHQGPTDTQYF.

This chain uses TRBV2 with TRBJ1-3; the D is unclear. Trimming cost V 3 bases and J 0 bases, with 6 bases left between them. The CDR3 is 14 residues long. In germline, CDR1 is SNHLY, CDR2 FYNNEI. CDR3 coding DNA: TGTGCCAGCAGTGACAACGGCTCTGGAAACACCATATATTTT. Encoded protein: CASSDNGSGNTIYF.

This sequence joins TRBV27 and TRBJ2-1; D remains ambiguous. Germline CDR1 and CDR2: MNHEY and SMNVEV (reference sequence). The CDR3 is 17 residues long. The V gene lost 5 bases and the J gene lost 0 bases, with 17 bases spanning the gap. This chain's CDR3 is CASSNRLTVSSYNEQFF. Written as DNA, the CDR3 is TGTGCCAGCAGTAACCGCCTTACCGTCAGCTCCTACAATGAGCAGTTCTTC.

The rearrangement joins TRBV18 to TRBJ1-5; no clear D gene. V was trimmed by 1 base and J by 4 bases, leaving 8 bases between them. CDR3 length equals 14 residues. Germline V gene data show CDR1 as KGHSH and CDR2 as LQKENI. The CDR3 DNA reads as TGTGCCAGCTCACCACTTGCGGGTAATCAGCCCCAGCATTTT. Translation gives CASSPLAGNQPQHF.

The chain employs TRBV11-2 and TRBJ2-6; no reliable D call. This CDR3 is built from 13 residues. The germline V gene encodes CDR1 SGHAT and CDR2 FQNNGV. V lost 6 bases to trimming and J lost 4 bases, with 7 bases between them. CDR3 residues: CASRFMGANVLTF. The CDR3 DNA reads as TGTGCCAGCAGATTCATGGGGGCCAACGTCCTGACTTTC.

The chain uses TRBV11-2 and TRBJ2-1, with 9 bases identical to TRBD2. The CDR3 runs to 17 residues. V dropped 1 base and J dropped 9; count of bases not matched to a gene: 13. In germline, CDR1 is SGHAT, CDR2 FQNNGV. CDR3 nucleotides: TGTGCCAGCAGCTTAGGGCGGGAGGGCCCAAGGGCGAGTGAGCAGTTCTTC. Protein product: CASSLGREGPRASEQFF.

The V call is TRBV25-1, the J call TRBJ1-1; 7 bases are shared with TRBD1. From germline, CDR1 is MGHDK and CDR2 SYGVNS. With V trimmed by 4 bases and J by 5 bases, 4 bases remained unmatched. The CDR3 extends over 13 amino acids. CDR3 region: CASSGRQGTEAFF. CDR3 sequence (DNA): TGTGCCAGCAGTGGAAGACAGGGTACTGAAGCTTTCTTT.

Here the CDR3 DNA reads TGTGCCAGCCCACCCCGGGACCCGGAAGAGACCCAGTACTTC. Amino acids: CASPPRDPEETQYF. This chain links TRBV6-4 with TRBJ2-5, with D possibly called TRBD1 or TRBD2 (5 bases each). Trimming cost V 8 bases and J 3 bases, with 16 bases left between them. CDR1 and CDR2 from the germline V gene are MRHNA and SNTAGT. This CDR3 is 14 amino acids long.

This clone appeared a single time. This chain links TRBV11-2 with TRBJ2-7, with D possibly matching TRBD1 (6 bases). There are 13 residues in the CDR3. Germline-derived CDR1 and CDR2 are SGHAT and FQNNGV. The V end lost 5 bases, the J end lost 6 bases, and 14 bases lay between the germline ends. Here the CDR3 reads CASSTTQGIEQYF. CDR3 nucleotide sequence: TGTGCCAGCAGCACAACACAGGGTATCGAGCAGTACTTC.

V gene TRBV7-9 combines with J gene TRBJ2-4; the D gene could be TRBD1 or TRBD2 (5 bases each). The CDR3 has 15 residues. Germline loops: CDR1 SEHNR, CDR2 FQNEAQ (reference sequence). Trimming took 0 bases from V and 4 from J, leaving 10 bases between them. CDR3 DNA sequence: TGTGCCAGCAGCTTAGCCACGGGGCAGAAAAACATTCAGTACTTC. It yields the protein CASSLATGQKNIQYF. The entire variable domain, with the rest obtained from reference TRBV7-9 and TRBJ2-4, is as follows: DTGVSQNPRHKITKRGQNVTFRCDPISEHNRLYWYRQTLGQGPEFLTYFQNEAQLEKSRLLSDRFSAERPKGSFSTLEIQRTEQGDSAMYLCASSLATGQKNIQYFGAGTRLSVL.

The V and J genes are TRBV5-3 and TRBJ1-2; a weak D match, TRBD1 (5 bases). Being an ORF, TRBV5-3 has a function that is uncertain. This CDR3 has 17 amino acids. V was shortened by 4 bases and J by 0 bases, with 19 bases between the two germline ends. The CDR3 region is CARSPLYPTEANYGYTF. The DNA of the CDR3 is TGTGCCAGAAGCCCTTTATATCCGACAGAAGCTAACTATGGCTACACCTTC.